These T cell receptor beta chains were read from a single sample in a study of beta chain features in type 1 diabetes. Assay: immunoSEQ multiplex PCR; the TCRdb copy retains only in-frame clones and omits some. The sample shows about 150,000 clones, more than 9.5% of them seen only once. Sequencing used central memory CD4+ T cells from blood. The receptor source for this set is a man between 18 and 29 years old in good health. Both conserved end residues are part of each CDR3. A D gene is named only where the DNA matches it firmly. Clone size appears in some rows only: once, few, many, or a class for an expanded clone.

.	TRBV9	TRBJ2-3	TRBD1	TGTGCCAGCCACCGGGACAGGGCATCCGATACGCAGTATTTT	CASHRDRASDTQYF
few	TRBV7-3	TRBJ2-7	.	TGTGCCAGCAGCTTAACAGGATTAGCACACGAGCAGTACTTC	CASSLTGLAHEQYF
few	TRBV5-4	TRBJ1-1	.	TGTGCCAGCAGCCAACTAGGACACAGAAAATCTGAAGCTTTCTTT	CASSQLGHRKSEAFF
.	TRBV30	TRBJ2-6	TRBD2	TGTGCCTGGAGTGTAAGACTAGCCGGACGATCTTTC	CAWSVRLAGRSF
few	TRBV6-5	TRBJ1-1	.	TGTGCCAGCCTGTCAAATCTGAACACTGAAGCTTTCTTT	CASLSNLNTEAFF
few	TRBV7-3	TRBJ2-3	.	TGTGCCAGCAGCCAAGGGGCAGATACGCAGTATTTT	CASSQGADTQYF
.	TRBV11-1	TRBJ2-2	.	TGTGCCAGCCATGAAGGGGCCAGCGGGGAGCTGTTTTTT	CASHEGASGELFF
.	TRBV27	TRBJ1-4	.	TGTGCCAGCAGTCCGATTGACAGCAATGAAAAACTGTTTTTT	CASSPIDSNEKLFF
.	TRBV10-3	TRBJ1-1	.	TGTGCCGGAAAAGGGGGGAACACTGAAGCTTTCTTT	CAGKGGNTEAFF
.	TRBV7-2	TRBJ2-4	.	TGTGCCAGCAGCTTAGAGCGGCTAGCCAAAAACATTCAGTACTTC	CASSLERLAKNIQYF
.	TRBV5-1	TRBJ2-7	.	TGCGCCAGCAGCCAGGGGTACGAGCAGTACTTC	CASSQGYEQYF
few	TRBV13	TRBJ2-1	.	TGTGCCAGCAGCTTAGGTGCGGTTATCTCCTACAATGAGCAGTTCTTC	CASSLGAVISYNEQFF
few	TRBV30	TRBJ2-7	TRBD1	TGTGCCTGGAGTGTTTTAACAGGGGGGTCTTCCTACGAGCAGTACTTC	CAWSVLTGGSSYEQYF
few	TRBV25-1	TRBJ1-2	.	TGTGCCAGCAGTGAATCTGGGGGTAACTATGGCTACACCTTC	CASSESGGNYGYTF
.	TRBV27	TRBJ2-7	TRBD1	TGTGCCAGCAGTACGAACAGGGGGAAGGAGCAGTACTTC	CASSTNRGKEQYF
.	TRBV15	TRBJ2-1	TRBD2	TGTGCCACCAGCAGAGATGGGCTAGCGGGAGTTGATGAGCAGTTCTTC	CATSRDGLAGVDEQFF
.	TRBV7-9	TRBJ2-2	.	TGTGCCAGCAGCTTAGCCAGGGAGGTCGGGGAGCTGTTTTTT	CASSLAREVGELFF
few	TRBV9	TRBJ2-6	.	TGTGCCAGCAGCGTAGGAGGCTCTGGGGCCAACGTCCTGACTTTC	CASSVGGSGANVLTF
.	TRBV29-1	TRBJ1-1	.	TGCAGGACCGATGGAGGGGGCACTGAAGCTTTCTTT	CRTDGGGTEAFF
few	TRBV28	TRBJ2-5	.	TGTGCCAGCAGTCCAGGGACTCAAGAGACCCAGTACTTC	CASSPGTQETQYF
few	TRBV30	TRBJ2-4	.	TGTGCCTGGAACCCGGCAGGGGCGGGTGGACGAGGAAACATTCAGTACTTC	CAWNPAGAGGRGNIQYF
few	TRBV7-2	TRBJ2-1	.	TGTGCCAGCAGCCCTAGGGGGGGCTCCTACAATGAGCAGTTCTTC	CASSPRGGSYNEQFF
few	TRBV7-2	TRBJ2-1	TRBD2	TGTGCCAGCAGCTTAGTTACTAGCGGCTACAATGAGCAGTTCTTC	CASSLVTSGYNEQFF
.	TRBV30	TRBJ2-2	.	TGTGCCTGGAGTGTCCGCCCCTCTGGAGGGCAGGCCGGGGAGCTGTTTTTT	CAWSVRPSGGQAGELFF
many	TRBV28	TRBJ2-4	TRBD1	TGTGCCAGCAGGGGACAGGGAGAAAACATTCAGTACTTC	CASRGQGENIQYF
.	TRBV7-2	TRBJ1-5	.	TGTGCCAGCAGCCCGACCCGCGATAGCAATCAGCCCCAGCATTTT	CASSPTRDSNQPQHF
few	TRBV4-3	TRBJ1-1	.	TGCGCCAGCAGCCGCAAAGAGAACACTGAAGCTTTCTTT	CASSRKENTEAFF
few	TRBV7-2	TRBJ1-2	.	TGTGCCAGCAACCGGGTTGGCGGGAACTACACCTTC	CASNRVGGNYTF
.	TRBV25-1	TRBJ2-5	.	TGTGCCAGGGGGGGAGTGGGACGGACCCAGTACTTC	CARGGVGRTQYF
.	TRBV7-6	TRBJ2-7	TRBD2	TGTGCCAGCAGCGACCTGGGAGGGCACTACGAGCAGTACTTC	CASSDLGGHYEQYF